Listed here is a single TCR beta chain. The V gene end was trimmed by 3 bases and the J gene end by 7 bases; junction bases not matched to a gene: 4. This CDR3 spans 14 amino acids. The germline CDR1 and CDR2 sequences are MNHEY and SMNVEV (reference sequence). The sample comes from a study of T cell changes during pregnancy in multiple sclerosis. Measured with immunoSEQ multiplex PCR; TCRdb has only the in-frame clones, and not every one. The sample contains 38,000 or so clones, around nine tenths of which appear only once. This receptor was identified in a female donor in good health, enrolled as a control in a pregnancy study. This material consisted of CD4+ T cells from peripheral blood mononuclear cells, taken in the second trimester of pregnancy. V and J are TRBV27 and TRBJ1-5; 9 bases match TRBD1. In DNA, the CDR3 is TGTGCCAGCAGTTTCCGGACAGGGGTCCAGCCCCAGCATTTT. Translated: CASSFRTGVQPQHF.